This is a list of T cell receptor beta chains from one sample in a study of post-analysis software for immune sequencing data. TCRdb ran MiXCR on the PCR reads and lists one entry per CDR3 protein. This table has over 150,000 distinct CDR3 sequences, roughly 30% appearing once. Input material: blood. These receptors all stem from a girl aged 5-17 years with multiple sclerosis. Each CDR3 is given with its conserved first and last residue.

J gene: TRBJ2-7
V gene: TRBV11-2
CDR3 protein: CASSLTPYMGQDEQYF

J gene: TRBJ2-1
V gene: TRBV24-1
CDR3 protein: CATSGIRGRALSYNEQFF

J gene: TRBJ2-1
V gene: TRBV18
CDR3 protein: CASSDTGGQQFF

J gene: TRBJ2-5
V gene: TRBV28
CDR3 protein: CASSTGGAQETQYF

J gene: TRBJ2-1
V gene: TRBV25-1
CDR3 protein: CASSGTSGRSLLYNEQFF

J gene: NA
V gene: TRBV6-5
CDR3 protein: CASSWGRQNIQYF

J gene: TRBJ2-2
V gene: TRBV24-1
CDR3 protein: CATSDPGSGPLAGELFF

J gene: TRBJ2-6
V gene: TRBV4-2
CDR3 protein: CASSSRTGESPGANVLTF

J gene: TRBJ2-2
V gene: TRBV11-3
CDR3 protein: CASSSGTWEPNTGERFF

J gene: TRBJ1-2
V gene: TRBV20-1
CDR3 protein: CSASTGNGYTF

J gene: TRBJ2-7
V gene: TRBV5-1
CDR3 protein: CASSLPGGEYEQYF

J gene: TRBJ2-5
V gene: TRBV29-1
CDR3 protein: CSAAYGTEQETQYF

J gene: TRBJ2-3
V gene: TRBV18
CDR3 protein: CAGSPQGAGNTDTQYF

J gene: TRBJ2-1
V gene: TRBV6-4
CDR3 protein: CASSPSGGASNEQFF

J gene: TRBJ1-5
V gene: TRBV24-1
CDR3 protein: CATGAGGQPQHF

J gene: TRBJ2-1
V gene: TRBV7-9
CDR3 protein: CASSYSGTSNEQFF

J gene: TRBJ2-3
V gene: TRBV20-1
CDR3 protein: CSARDLQGPGDTQYF

J gene: TRBJ2-3
V gene: TRBV20-1
CDR3 protein: CSAMGGRSTDTQYF

J gene: TRBJ2-3
V gene: TRBV12-3/TRBV12-4
CDR3 protein: CASSFLDSRLAGVGADAQYF

J gene: TRBJ2-3
V gene: TRBV12-3/TRBV12-4
CDR3 protein: CASGQPTADTEYF

J gene: TRBJ2-1
V gene: TRBV27
CDR3 protein: CASSLSGTSGMNEQFF

J gene: TRBJ2-1
V gene: TRBV27
CDR3 protein: CASSQGGTSGSGGYNEQFF

J gene: TRBJ1-2
V gene: TRBV29-1
CDR3 protein: CSVGRGWDLANYGYTF

J gene: TRBJ2-7
V gene: TRBV5-1
CDR3 protein: CASSFGLGGQFYEQYF

J gene: TRBJ2-5
V gene: TRBV15
CDR3 protein: CATSSTDRTVQETQYF

J gene: TRBJ2-7
V gene: TRBV7-9
CDR3 protein: CASRGDAPEQYF

J gene: TRBJ1-2
V gene: TRBV5-1
CDR3 protein: CASSAGQGALRGYTF

J gene: TRBJ1-1
V gene: TRBV6-5
CDR3 protein: CASSYRSGVGMNTKAFF

J gene: TRBJ2-1
V gene: TRBV7-2
CDR3 protein: CASSDRTVSSYNEQFF

J gene: TRBJ1-5
V gene: TRBV12-3/TRBV12-4
CDR3 protein: CASSLREKPQHF

J gene: TRBJ2-5
V gene: TRBV4-1
CDR3 protein: CARDQERREGQETPYF

J gene: NA
V gene: TRBV5-1
CDR3 protein: CASSLGLARRETQYF

J gene: TRBJ2-7
V gene: TRBV12-3/TRBV12-4
CDR3 protein: CASSLLDRYEQYF

J gene: TRBJ1-2
V gene: TRBV20-1
CDR3 protein: CSAYGEIQGLYGYTF

J gene: TRBJ2-5
V gene: TRBV6-5
CDR3 protein: CASSPKGVAGVKTQYF

J gene: TRBJ1-3
V gene: TRBV12-3/TRBV12-4
CDR3 protein: CASSFWGQGNTIYF

J gene: TRBJ1-2
V gene: TRBV11-2
CDR3 protein: CASSLGTGGETNYGYTF

J gene: TRBJ2-7
V gene: TRBV27
CDR3 protein: CASSLLGIFASYEQYF

J gene: TRBJ1-1
V gene: TRBV5-6
CDR3 protein: CASSYLNEAFF

J gene: TRBJ2-1
V gene: TRBV9
CDR3 protein: CASSGNRAFPEWQFF

J gene: TRBJ1-1
V gene: TRBV5-1
CDR3 protein: CASSLTGVEAFF

J gene: TRBJ2-7
V gene: TRBV20-1
CDR3 protein: CSARTGVYEQYF

J gene: TRBJ2-7
V gene: TRBV4-2
CDR3 protein: CASSQDLQGGYEQYF

J gene: TRBJ2-1
V gene: TRBV19
CDR3 protein: CASSLRPPNNEQFF

J gene: TRBJ2-5
V gene: TRBV20-1
CDR3 protein: CSATKRETQYF

J gene: TRBJ2-3
V gene: TRBV29-1
CDR3 protein: CSVDSGTDTQYF

J gene: TRBJ1-3
V gene: TRBV13
CDR3 protein: CASRKGGNTIYF

J gene: TRBJ2-1
V gene: TRBV3-1
CDR3 protein: CASSPARLAGSYNEQFF

J gene: TRBJ1-2
V gene: TRBV5-6
CDR3 protein: CATHREDYGYTF

J gene: TRBJ1-3
V gene: TRBV6-2/TRBV6-3
CDR3 protein: CASGQKAGTAGNTIYF

J gene: TRBJ1-2
V gene: TRBV5-1
CDR3 protein: CASSNGGEGSGYTF

J gene: TRBJ2-5
V gene: TRBV4-2
CDR3 protein: CASSQVGGLAKGETQYF

J gene: TRBJ1-6
V gene: TRBV7-9
CDR3 protein: CASSSEGGQNNSPLHF

J gene: TRBJ1-1
V gene: TRBV12-5
CDR3 protein: CASGRGSGSLAFF

J gene: TRBJ2-7
V gene: TRBV18
CDR3 protein: CASSLRSGASYEQYF

J gene: TRBJ2-5
V gene: TRBV4-1
CDR3 protein: CASMGSYEQYF

J gene: TRBJ2-7
V gene: TRBV27
CDR3 protein: CASSLRGQFHEQYF

J gene: TRBJ1-5
V gene: TRBV12-5
CDR3 protein: CASGLVIGQGPQPQHF